There are many counts of the clone carrying this T cell receptor (beta chain). Antigen unknown. These data originate in a study of T cell repertoires in cytomegalovirus infection. In the study overall: Public TCR beta signatures indicated both CMV infection and matching HLA type. Findings and limits, study-wide: Totalled public TCR beta family frequency picked out people who carried CMV plus the relevant HLA. HLA-C-restricted CMV clonotypes gave the most frequent clonotype in two of eight donors.

Each CDR3 protein gets one entry after TCRdb re-called the reads with MiXCR. The table records some 150,000 distinct CDR3 sequences, under 8% of them present only once. Germline CDR1 and CDR2: MNHEY and SVGEGT. The CDR3 runs 13 residues. Trimming stripped 5 bases from V and 7 bases from J, with 12 bases between. The J gene is TRBJ1-5, the V gene TRBV6-2 or TRBV6-3; TRBD1 might be the D (5 bases). Sequenced material: PBMCs. The receptor was derived from a human donor in good health (CMV status not recorded). Some clones in this sample may be carry-over from other donors' samples. Written as DNA, the CDR3 is TGTGCCAGCAGTGGGACGGGTAGCCAGCCCCAGCATTTT. It is translated as CASSGTGSQPQHF.